Listed below are T cell receptor beta chains from one sample, sequenced in a study of human T cells and chemical hapten exposure. MiXCR was run by TCRdb on the RACE reads, yielding one entry per CDR3 protein. This table holds roughly 360,000 distinct CDR3 sequences, approximately 5% found once. Sequenced material: whole blood, taken in connection with sensitization to the hapten diphenylcyclopropenone (DPC). The receptors shown here come from a woman aged 45 to 65 with alopecia areata. Some clones in this sample may be carry-over from other donors' samples. CDR3s include the opening cysteine and the closing phenylalanine or tryptophan. D genes are given only for firm matches. Expanded clones get a size class; other rows say once, few or many, or leave the size out.

V gene: TRBV14
J gene: TRBJ2-1
clone size: .
D gene: .
CDR3 protein: CASSRYQQDEQFF
CDR3 DNA: TGTGCCAGCAGCCGCTACCAGCAAGATGAGCAGTTCTTC

V gene: TRBV28
J gene: TRBJ1-2
clone size: many
D gene: .
CDR3 protein: CASSPTDSYGYTF
CDR3 DNA: TGTGCCAGCAGCCCGACAGATTCCTACGGCTACACCTTC

V gene: TRBV20-1
J gene: TRBJ1-3
clone size: few
D gene: .
CDR3 protein: CSAREGGRGNTIYF
CDR3 DNA: TGCAGTGCTAGAGAGGGGGGGAGAGGAAACACCATATATTTT

V gene: TRBV7-2
J gene: TRBJ2-3
clone size: few
D gene: TRBD2
CDR3 protein: CASRIAGGPSPDTQYF
CDR3 DNA: TGTGCCAGCAGGATAGCGGGAGGGCCATCCCCAGATACGCAGTATTTT

V gene: TRBV6-5
J gene: TRBJ1-5
clone size: many
D gene: TRBD1
CDR3 protein: CASSTGGYQPQHF
CDR3 DNA: TGTGCCAGCAGCACAGGGGGCTATCAGCCCCAGCATTTT

V gene: TRBV28
J gene: TRBJ2-3
clone size: many
D gene: TRBD1
CDR3 protein: CASSFVLTGSTDTQYF
CDR3 DNA: TGTGCCAGCAGCTTCGTCCTGACAGGGAGCACAGATACGCAGTATTTT

V gene: TRBV29-1
J gene: TRBJ2-1
clone size: many
D gene: TRBD1
CDR3 protein: CSGAQGNEQFF
CDR3 DNA: TGCAGCGGTGCACAGGGGAATGAGCAGTTCTTC

V gene: TRBV7-9
J gene: TRBJ2-3
clone size: few
D gene: .
CDR3 protein: CASHRQKLSTDTQYF
CDR3 DNA: TGTGCCAGTCACAGGCAAAAGTTAAGCACAGATACGCAGTATTTT

V gene: TRBV10-3
J gene: TRBJ1-5
clone size: many
D gene: .
CDR3 protein: CASGAAEGQPQHF
CDR3 DNA: TGTGCCTCTGGGGCCGCCGAGGGACAGCCCCAGCATTTT

V gene: TRBV2
J gene: TRBJ2-5
clone size: many
D gene: TRBD2
CDR3 protein: CASSPARGGRETQYF
CDR3 DNA: TGTGCCAGCAGCCCCGCCCGCGGGGGGCGAGAGACCCAGTACTTC

V gene: TRBV27
J gene: TRBJ2-3
clone size: many
D gene: .
CDR3 protein: CASSFRLSSTDTQYF
CDR3 DNA: TGTGCCAGCAGTTTTAGACTTTCTAGCACAGATACGCAGTATTTT

V gene: TRBV20-1
J gene: TRBJ2-7
clone size: .
D gene: TRBD2
CDR3 protein: CSESGNYEQYF
CDR3 DNA: TGCAGTGAAAGCGGGAACTACGAGCAGTACTTC

V gene: TRBV6-2/TRBV6-3
J gene: TRBJ1-1
clone size: many
D gene: TRBD1
CDR3 protein: CASSDREATEAFF
CDR3 DNA: TGTGCCAGCAGTGACAGGGAAGCCACTGAAGCTTTCTTT

V gene: TRBV18
J gene: TRBJ1-1
clone size: .
D gene: .
CDR3 protein: CASSPGGDEAFF
CDR3 DNA: TGTGCCAGCTCACCGGGGGGGGACGAAGCTTTCTTT

V gene: TRBV27
J gene: TRBJ2-1
clone size: few
D gene: .
CDR3 protein: CASKPGQYNEQFF
CDR3 DNA: TGTGCCAGCAAGCCGGGCCAGTACAATGAGCAGTTCTTC

V gene: TRBV2
J gene: TRBJ2-1
clone size: .
D gene: TRBD2
CDR3 protein: CASNRAGGVMNEQFF
CDR3 DNA: TGTGCCAGCAATCGAGCGGGGGGGGTAATGAATGAGCAGTTCTTC

V gene: TRBV5-8
J gene: TRBJ1-2
clone size: .
D gene: .
CDR3 protein: CASSFTTGTDPTLNYGYTF
CDR3 DNA: TGTGCCAGCAGCTTCACAACTGGGACGGACCCAACCCTAAACTATGGCTACACCTTC

V gene: TRBV27
J gene: TRBJ2-6
clone size: many
D gene: .
CDR3 protein: CASSGIEANSGANVLTF
CDR3 DNA: TGTGCCAGCAGTGGGATCGAAGCAAACTCTGGGGCCAACGTCCTGACTTTC

V gene: TRBV7-9
J gene: TRBJ2-7
clone size: many
D gene: .
CDR3 protein: CASSQGGISYEQYF
CDR3 DNA: TGTGCCAGCAGCCAAGGCGGGATCTCCTACGAGCAGTACTTC

V gene: TRBV27
J gene: TRBJ2-7
clone size: many
D gene: TRBD1
CDR3 protein: CASSSRDSEYEQYF
CDR3 DNA: TGTGCCAGCAGTTCCCGGGACAGTGAGTACGAGCAGTACTTC

V gene: TRBV5-1
J gene: TRBJ1-5
clone size: .
D gene: .
CDR3 protein: CASSLGGNGANQPQHF
CDR3 DNA: TGCGCCAGCAGCTTGGGAGGGAACGGTGCGAATCAGCCCCAGCATTTT

V gene: TRBV27
J gene: TRBJ2-3
clone size: .
D gene: .
CDR3 protein: CASSWGATSTDTQYF
CDR3 DNA: TGTGCCAGCAGTTGGGGCGCAACTAGCACAGATACGCAGTATTTT

V gene: TRBV10-3
J gene: TRBJ2-2
clone size: few
D gene: .
CDR3 protein: CAISESKMGREELFF
CDR3 DNA: TGTGCCATCAGTGAGTCGAAGATGGGGCGGGAGGAGCTGTTTTTT

V gene: TRBV12-3/TRBV12-4
J gene: TRBJ1-6
clone size: many
D gene: .
CDR3 protein: CASSLDETYNSPLHF
CDR3 DNA: TGTGCCAGCAGTTTGGACGAGACCTATAATTCACCCCTCCACTTT

V gene: TRBV12-3/TRBV12-4
J gene: TRBJ2-3
clone size: .
D gene: .
CDR3 protein: CVSKQGGTDTQYF
CDR3 DNA: TGTGTCAGCAAACAAGGGGGCACAGATACGCAGTATTTT

V gene: TRBV20-1
J gene: TRBJ2-1
clone size: many
D gene: .
CDR3 protein: CSARGTNEQFF
CDR3 DNA: TGCAGTGCTAGAGGGACCAATGAGCAGTTCTTC

V gene: TRBV11-3
J gene: TRBJ2-2
clone size: .
D gene: TRBD2
CDR3 protein: CASSLVAGVNTGELFF
CDR3 DNA: TGTGCCAGCAGCTTAGTAGCGGGCGTTAACACCGGGGAGCTGTTTTTT

V gene: TRBV5-4
J gene: TRBJ2-1
clone size: many
D gene: .
CDR3 protein: CASSPGGRAYEQFF
CDR3 DNA: TGTGCCAGCAGCCCGGGCGGCAGGGCCTATGAGCAGTTCTTC

V gene: TRBV7-2
J gene: TRBJ1-5
clone size: many
D gene: .
CDR3 protein: CASSLSDSWGRLYSNQPQHF
CDR3 DNA: TGTGCCAGCAGCTTAAGCGACAGTTGGGGGCGTCTTTATAGCAATCAGCCCCAGCATTTT

V gene: TRBV20-1
J gene: TRBJ1-4
clone size: .
D gene: .
CDR3 protein: CSARVGRAEKLFF
CDR3 DNA: TGCAGTGCTAGAGTAGGGAGGGCCGAAAAACTGTTTTTT

V gene: TRBV20-1
J gene: TRBJ2-7
clone size: many
D gene: .
CDR3 protein: CSATGPATTSSTHEQYF
CDR3 DNA: TGCAGTGCTACGGGACCCGCGACCACTTCTTCTACCCACGAGCAGTACTTC

V gene: TRBV27
J gene: TRBJ2-7
clone size: few
D gene: TRBD2
CDR3 protein: CASSFTLADPREQYF
CDR3 DNA: TGTGCCAGCAGCTTTACACTAGCGGATCCTAGGGAGCAGTACTTC

V gene: TRBV30
J gene: TRBJ1-1
clone size: few
D gene: .
CDR3 protein: CAWRPLGLPEAFF
CDR3 DNA: TGTGCCTGGCGACCGTTGGGGTTGCCTGAAGCTTTCTTT

V gene: TRBV6-5
J gene: TRBJ1-2
clone size: many
D gene: TRBD1
CDR3 protein: CASGTVGYTF
CDR3 DNA: TGTGCCAGCGGGACAGTTGGCTACACCTTC

V gene: TRBV28
J gene: TRBJ2-7
clone size: many
D gene: TRBD1
CDR3 protein: CASSSTGALGYEQYF
CDR3 DNA: TGTGCCAGCAGTTCTACAGGGGCCCTAGGGTACGAGCAGTACTTC

V gene: TRBV20-1
J gene: TRBJ1-2
clone size: .
D gene: .
CDR3 protein: CSAVGGQFLRSSIYGYTF
CDR3 DNA: TGCAGTGCAGTGGGGGGGCAGTTTTTGCGGTCTTCGATCTATGGCTACACCTTC

V gene: TRBV9
J gene: TRBJ1-6
clone size: .
D gene: .
CDR3 protein: CASSTRDKSSYNSHLHF
CDR3 DNA: TGTGCCAGCAGCACGAGGGACAAGAGCTCCTATAATTCACACCTCCACTTT

V gene: TRBV24-1
J gene: TRBJ2-3
clone size: many
D gene: TRBD2
CDR3 protein: CATSDLGPSGVTDTQYF
CDR3 DNA: TGTGCCACCAGTGATTTGGGCCCTAGCGGGGTCACAGATACGCAGTATTTT

V gene: TRBV7-7
J gene: TRBJ1-1
clone size: few
D gene: .
CDR3 protein: CASSPTGSRRPEAFF
CDR3 DNA: TGTGCCAGCAGCCCGACCGGGAGCCGACGGCCTGAAGCTTTCTTT

V gene: TRBV7-2
J gene: TRBJ2-1
clone size: .
D gene: .
CDR3 protein: CASSLSRGLNEQFF
CDR3 DNA: TGTGCCAGCAGCTTAAGCAGGGGACTTAATGAGCAGTTCTTC

V gene: TRBV5-6
J gene: TRBJ2-7
clone size: many
D gene: .
CDR3 protein: CASSLGDTSYEQYF
CDR3 DNA: TGTGCCAGCAGCTTGGGTGACACCTCCTACGAGCAGTACTTC

V gene: TRBV28
J gene: TRBJ2-7
clone size: many
D gene: .
CDR3 protein: CASRGISYEQYF
CDR3 DNA: TGTGCCAGCAGGGGGATCTCCTACGAGCAGTACTTC

V gene: TRBV11-2
J gene: TRBJ2-1
clone size: few
D gene: .
CDR3 protein: CASTASSSYNEQFF
CDR3 DNA: TGTGCCAGCACTGCTTCCAGCTCCTACAATGAGCAGTTCTTC

V gene: TRBV19
J gene: TRBJ1-4
clone size: many
D gene: .
CDR3 protein: CASRPMGLNEKLFF
CDR3 DNA: TGTGCCAGTCGGCCGATGGGGTTAAATGAAAAACTGTTTTTT

V gene: TRBV7-8
J gene: TRBJ2-1
clone size: many
D gene: .
CDR3 protein: CASSLNRGRELSEQFF
CDR3 DNA: TGTGCCAGCAGCTTAAATCGGGGGCGGGAGTTGAGTGAGCAGTTCTTC

V gene: TRBV6-5
J gene: TRBJ1-5
clone size: .
D gene: TRBD1
CDR3 protein: CASSRGLNNQPQHF
CDR3 DNA: TGTGCCAGCAGCAGGGGGCTTAACAATCAGCCCCAGCATTTT

V gene: TRBV6-5
J gene: TRBJ1-2
clone size: .
D gene: TRBD1
CDR3 protein: CASREKGARDYGYTF
CDR3 DNA: TGTGCCAGCAGGGAAAAGGGGGCGCGGGACTATGGCTACACCTTC

V gene: TRBV6-5
J gene: TRBJ1-1
clone size: many
D gene: .
CDR3 protein: CASSSPSFSTGNGEAFF
CDR3 DNA: TGTGCCAGCAGTTCGCCTTCTTTTAGCACTGGCAACGGCGAAGCTTTCTTT

V gene: TRBV5-1
J gene: TRBJ1-5
clone size: many
D gene: .
CDR3 protein: CASSLEGRRGDQPQHF
CDR3 DNA: TGCGCCAGCAGCTTGGAAGGCCGCAGGGGAGATCAGCCCCAGCATTTT

V gene: TRBV25-1
J gene: TRBJ2-3
clone size: many
D gene: .
CDR3 protein: CATGGITSTDTQYF
CDR3 DNA: TGTGCCACCGGGGGTATTACTAGCACAGATACGCAGTATTTT

V gene: TRBV4-3
J gene: TRBJ2-1
clone size: .
D gene: .
CDR3 protein: CASSQERGSGGNEQFF
CDR3 DNA: TGCGCCAGCAGCCAAGAAAGGGGGTCGGGAGGTAATGAGCAGTTCTTC

V gene: TRBV7-6
J gene: TRBJ2-3
clone size: .
D gene: TRBD2
CDR3 protein: CASSLGLAGGVSDTQYF
CDR3 DNA: TGTGCCAGCAGCTTAGGGTTAGCGGGAGGAGTCTCAGATACGCAGTATTTT

V gene: TRBV3-1
J gene: TRBJ1-1
clone size: few
D gene: TRBD1
CDR3 protein: CASSPTTGDTEAFF
CDR3 DNA: TGTGCCAGCAGCCCAACAACAGGGGACACTGAAGCTTTCTTT

V gene: TRBV18
J gene: TRBJ1-5
clone size: few
D gene: .
CDR3 protein: CASSPSLAAGSQPQHF
CDR3 DNA: TGTGCCAGCTCACCCTCCCTGGCTGCGGGGAGTCAGCCCCAGCATTTT

V gene: TRBV7-6
J gene: TRBJ2-3
clone size: many
D gene: .
CDR3 protein: CASSLVGGGTDTQYF
CDR3 DNA: TGTGCCAGCAGCTTAGTCGGGGGTGGAACAGATACGCAGTATTTT

V gene: TRBV7-6
J gene: TRBJ2-5
clone size: .
D gene: .
CDR3 protein: CASSLGAGVGETQYF
CDR3 DNA: TGTGCCAGCAGCTTAGGGGCAGGGGTTGGCGAGACCCAGTACTTC

V gene: TRBV6-5
J gene: TRBJ2-3
clone size: many
D gene: .
CDR3 protein: CASSMDSTDTQYF
CDR3 DNA: TGTGCCAGCAGTATGGACTCCACAGATACGCAGTATTTT

V gene: TRBV12-3/TRBV12-4
J gene: TRBJ1-2
clone size: many
D gene: .
CDR3 protein: CASSLEGYGYTF
CDR3 DNA: TGTGCCAGCAGTTTAGAGGGCTATGGCTACACCTTC

V gene: TRBV9
J gene: TRBJ1-1
clone size: .
D gene: TRBD1
CDR3 protein: CASSLYRDRREAFF
CDR3 DNA: TGTGCCAGCAGCCTGTACCGGGACAGACGTGAAGCTTTCTTT

V gene: TRBV2
J gene: TRBJ1-6
clone size: .
D gene: .
CDR3 protein: CASSVIQPSPLHF
CDR3 DNA: TGTGCCAGCAGTGTCATACAACCCTCACCCCTCCACTTT